These 20 T cell receptor beta chains came from one sample sequenced in a study of T cell responses to AZD1222 COVID-19 vaccine. Sequencing used immunoSEQ multiplex PCR; TCRdb keeps in-frame clones, though not all of them. The repertoire holds 100,000 to 150,000 clones, with approximately 90% as singletons. The specimen comprised peripheral blood, sampled on day 0 of AZD1222 vaccination. The receptors derive from an adult in good health.

This rearrangement joins TRBV6-5 to TRBJ1-1; D is undetermined. V lost 0 bases, J lost 2 bases, and 13 bases lay in between. The CDR3 covers 16 residues. In germline, CDR1 is MNHEY, CDR2 SVGAGI. DNA of the CDR3: TGTGCCAGCAGTTACTCGAAGGTCGCGGGAAACACTGAAGCTTTCTTT. Protein sequence: CASSYSKVAGNTEAFF.

The rearrangement links TRBV28 to TRBJ1-4, with unresolved D. With 5 bases removed from V and 8 bases from J, the gap between germline ends came to 18 bases. The CDR3 spans 15 residues. Germline CDR1 is MDHEN and CDR2 is SYDVKM. The CDR3: CASSPGPSEGEKLFF. As DNA, the CDR3 is TGTGCCAGCAGTCCCGGGCCCTCGGAAGGGGAAAAACTGTTTTTT.

The V call is TRBV7-2, the J call TRBJ2-5; D gene ambiguous. Germline values: CDR1 SGHTA, CDR2 FQGNSA. The CDR3 is 15 amino acids. Trimming took 1 base from V and 5 from J, leaving 14 bases between them. CDR3 loop: CASSLGEFLEETQYF. The CDR3 DNA reads as TGTGCCAGCAGCTTAGGGGAATTCCTTGAGGAGACCCAGTACTTC.

The chain uses TRBV5-1 and TRBJ1-1; D uncertain. The CDR3 extends over 15 amino acids. The germline V and J ends were trimmed by 3 bases and 0 bases, with 12 bases remaining between them. The V gene's germline CDR1 is SGHRS and CDR2 YFSETQ. The CDR3 loop is CASSSLSGLNTEAFF. The DNA for the CDR3 is TGCGCCAGCAGCTCCCTATCGGGTTTGAACACTGAAGCTTTCTTT.

V usage is TRBV4-1 and J usage is TRBJ1-1; TRBD1 matches 7 bases. This CDR3 has 14 amino acids. In germline, CDR1 is MGHRA, CDR2 YSYEKL. Trimming removed 4 bases from V and 4 bases from J; junction bases left unmatched: 6. This CDR3 reads CASSRPTGVTEAFF. The CDR3 DNA reads TGCGCCAGCAGCCGCCCCACAGGGGTCACTGAAGCTTTCTTT.

The chain joins TRBV3-1 (or the pseudogene TRBV3-2) to TRBJ2-7; unclear D gene. Per germline, CDR1 LGHDT and CDR2 YNNKEL (reference sequence). The V end lost 3 bases, the J end lost 0 bases, and 9 bases lay between the germline ends. This CDR3 contains 14 residues. CDR3 in amino acids: CASSQGYSSYEQYF. CDR3 DNA sequence: TGTGCCAGCAGCCAGGGCTATAGCTCCTACGAGCAGTACTTC.

The chain links TRBV5-1 to TRBJ1-4; tentative D call: TRBD1 (6 bases). V dropped 0 bases and J dropped 1 base, with 28 bases sitting between them. The CDR3 contains 22 residues. Germline CDR1 and CDR2: SGHRS and YFSETQ. CDR3 loop: CASSLGSKSQGRAMKTNEKLFF. The CDR3 nucleotides are TGCGCCAGCAGCTTGGGTTCCAAGTCACAGGGTAGGGCAATGAAAACTAATGAAAAACTGTTTTTT.

This sequence joins TRBV6-2 or TRBV6-3 and TRBJ1-6; D is undetermined. V lost 0 bases to trimming and J lost 0 bases, with 15 bases between them. The CDR3 is 19 amino acids. Germline CDR1 reads MNHEY; CDR2 reads SVGEGT. CDR3 sequence reads: CASSYSSTRQSSYNSPLHF. The CDR3 DNA follows: TGTGCCAGCAGTTACTCCTCAACACGACAAAGCTCCTATAATTCACCCCTCCACTTT.

This chain's CDR3 is CASSSHPGSGELFF. The CDR3 DNA reads TGTGCCAGCAGCTCTCATCCAGGGTCCGGGGAGCTGTTTTTT. The rearrangement joins TRBV11-3 to TRBJ2-2, with D perhaps TRBD1 (5 bases). Trimming took off 4 bases at V and 6 bases at J, with 12 bases between the two ends. CDR1 is SGHNT, CDR2 YENEEA, per germline. This CDR3 has 14 residues.

The chain uses TRBV19 and TRBJ1-3; D ambiguous. The CDR3 has 14 residues. Germline CDR1 reads LNHDA; CDR2 reads SQIVND (reference sequence). Trimming stripped 5 bases from V and 4 bases from J, with 12 bases between. The CDR3 sequence is CASSPGTSGNTIYF. Written as DNA, the CDR3 is TGTGCCAGTAGTCCAGGAACCTCCGGAAACACCATATATTTT.

This chain links TRBV30 with TRBJ1-2, with 7 nucleotides matching TRBD1. The V and J ends lost 2 bases and 4 bases, in that order; junction bases with no gene match: 10. The CDR3 covers 15 residues. Germline V CDR1 and CDR2: GTSNPN, SVGIG (reference sequence). In DNA form, the CDR3 reads TGTGCCTGGAGTAATAAACCAGGGGGGACCTATGGCTACACCTTC. It is translated as CAWSNKPGGTYGYTF.

The chain links TRBV5-1 to TRBJ2-3; 8 bases are a match to TRBD1. Germline-derived CDR1 and CDR2 are SGHRS and YFSETQ. The CDR3 loop spans 14 amino acids. V lost 4 bases to trimming and J lost 2 bases; unmatched junction nucleotides: 3. The CDR3 DNA sequence: TGCGCCAGCAGCCGGCAGGGGGCCACAGATACGCAGTATTTT. This sequence encodes CASSRQGATDTQYF.

V is TRBV7-6 and J is TRBJ2-3; the match to TRBD1 covers 9 bases. V shed 5 bases, J shed 3 bases, and the junction held 6 bases outside the gene matches. Germline V gene lookup returns CDR1 SGHVS and CDR2 FNYEAQ. CDR3 length: 15 amino acids. The CDR3 loop is CASSGRDRVTDTQYF. The CDR3 DNA sequence: TGTGCCAGCAGCGGCCGGGACAGGGTAACAGATACGCAGTATTTT.

The chain carries TRBV15 and TRBJ1-3, with TRBD1 matching 8 bases. The CDR3 spans 14 residues. Trimming removed 5 bases from V and 8 bases from J; junction bases left unmatched: 8. CDR1 and CDR2 from the germline V gene are LNHNV and YYDKDF (reference sequence). The CDR3, as DNA: TGTGCCACCAGCCTGACAGGGGCTCTGGACACCATATATTTT. Translated, it gives CATSLTGALDTIYF.

The chain carries TRBV6-6 and TRBJ1-2; perhaps TRBD1 as D (6 bases). This CDR3 contains 14 residues. The V gene lost 8 bases and the J gene lost 4 bases, with 17 bases spanning the gap. Per germline, CDR1 MNHNY and CDR2 SVGAGI (reference sequence). The CDR3 bases are TGTGCCAGCTTTGGAGGACAGCCAGTCTATGGCTACACCTTC. It encodes CASFGGQPVYGYTF.

This chain links TRBV6-2 or TRBV6-3 with TRBJ1-5; 10 bases align to TRBD1. Germline V CDR1 and CDR2: MNHEY, SVGEGT. The V gene end was trimmed by 3 bases and the J gene end by 2 bases; junction bases not matched to a gene: 7. The CDR3 has 17 residues. DNA of the CDR3: TGTGCCAGCAGTTATCACCGGGACAGGGGAGGCAATCAGCCCCAGCATTTT. Amino acids: CASSYHRDRGGNQPQHF.

The rearrangement uses TRBV5-1 and TRBJ1-3; 8 nucleotides match TRBD1. This CDR3 has 14 residues. The germline V gene has CDR1 SGHRS and CDR2 YFSETQ. V dropped 2 bases and J dropped 10; count of bases not matched to a gene: 8. In DNA, the CDR3 is TGCGCCAGCAGCTTTGGGACAGGAGAACAAACCATATATTTT. This translates into CASSFGTGEQTIYF.

This clone has a single count. The V call is TRBV12-3 or TRBV12-4, the J call TRBJ2-5, with D unclear. The V and J ends lost 5 bases and 4 bases respectively, with 11 bases between them. CDR3 length equals 13 residues. The CDR3: CASSHGEAETQYF. The CDR3, as DNA: TGTGCCAGCAGTCACGGAGAGGCAGAGACCCAGTACTTC.

The rearrangement joins TRBV9 to TRBJ2-1, with 8 nucleotides matching TRBD2. V lost 4 bases, J lost 6 bases, and 6 bases stayed unmatched. The CDR3 is made up of 14 amino acids. Germline V gene lookup returns CDR1 SGDLS and CDR2 YYNGEE. The CDR3 nucleotides are TGTGCCAGCAGCCCCGGACTAGCCGGCAATGAGCAGTTCTTC. Translating gives CASSPGLAGNEQFF.

The genes are TRBV5-1 and TRBJ1-1; D is undetermined. This CDR3 has 13 residues. With 6 bases removed from V and 7 bases from J, the gap between germline ends came to 16 bases. Germline CDR1 and CDR2: SGHRS and YFSETQ. The CDR3 region has the DNA TGCGCCAGCACCCTTGGCGTTCCGGGTGAAGCTTTCTTT. Translation gives CASTLGVPGEAFF.